This T cell receptor (beta chain) was documented in a study of blood T cell repertoires in COVID-19. In the study overall: There were acute and convalescent COVID-19 samples, and they came from the United States, Italy and Spain.

Generated by immunoSEQ multiplex PCR, the TCRdb table keeps only in-frame clones and is missing some. Here the sample spans roughly 100,000 clones, almost 80% being singletons. The germline V gene encodes CDR1 GTSNPN and CDR2 SVGIG (reference sequence). This CDR3 region has 16 residues. With V trimmed by 4 bases and J by 4 bases, 15 bases remained unmatched. The sequencing sample was made of peripheral blood. The chain carries TRBV30 and TRBJ1-2; 7 bases are shared with TRBD1. The origin of this receptor is a man in his 60s with active or convalescent COVID-19. CDR3 sequence: CAWNRQGVGGGYGYTF. The DNA of the CDR3 is TGTGCCTGGAACCGACAGGGAGTCGGGGGTGGCTATGGCTACACCTTC.